This T cell receptor (beta chain) was captured by sequencing in a study of human T cells and chemical hapten exposure. Study-wide findings and caveats: High-frequency TCRs, those above 1 in 1000, stayed the same after DPC sensitization.

Time point of the sample: pre-sensitization, week 0. Treatment here: therapeutic diphenylcyclopropenone sensitization with weekly scalp DPC. At patch-test visits, sampling came before the patch test. Methods used by the authors: Per-sample TCR counts ranged from about 20,000 to 690,600, median roughly 96,000. TCRdb redid the calling of the RACE reads with MiXCR, one entry per CDR3 protein. TCRdb, not the authors, supplied the V and J calls. The profile shows over 300,000 distinct CDR3 sequences, 5.1% of them singletons. With regard to this clonotype: What it recognizes is unknown.

Trimming stripped 5 bases from V and 6 bases from J, with 11 bases between. The CDR3 extends over 12 amino acids. Germline loops: CDR1 SGHTA, CDR2 FQGNSA. The chain is built from TRBV7-2 and TRBJ2-7; D is undetermined. Sequencing used whole blood, obtained in connection with sensitization to the hapten diphenylcyclopropenone (DPC). This clonotype was sampled from a woman between 50 and 59 years old with alopecia areata. Some clones in this sample may be carry-over from other donors' samples. The CDR3 loop reads CASSPLVGEQYF. The CDR3 nucleotides read TGTGCCAGCAGCCCCTTAGTAGGCGAGCAGTACTTC.